This T cell receptor beta chain is drawn from a study of cytomegalovirus exposure and HLA in healthy donors. PCR involved 60 Vbeta and 13 Jbeta primers. Method: immunoSEQ multiplex PCR; TCRdb's copy keeps in-frame clones and lacks some. The sample lists about 140,000 clones, 70% to 85% occurring once. CDR1 MDHEN and CDR2 SYDVKM come from the germline V gene. The CDR3 extends over 14 amino acids. V lost 9 bases to trimming and J lost 6 bases, with 18 bases between them. Material: PBMCs. The TCR originated in a woman aged 60-75 years in good health and CMV-seropositive. V usage is TRBV28 and J usage is TRBJ2-1; tentative D call: TRBD1 (6 bases). The CDR3 DNA follows: TGTGCCAGTGCTGGGGGCCTCCGAGCCAATGAGCAGTTCTTC. As protein: CASAGGLRANEQFF.